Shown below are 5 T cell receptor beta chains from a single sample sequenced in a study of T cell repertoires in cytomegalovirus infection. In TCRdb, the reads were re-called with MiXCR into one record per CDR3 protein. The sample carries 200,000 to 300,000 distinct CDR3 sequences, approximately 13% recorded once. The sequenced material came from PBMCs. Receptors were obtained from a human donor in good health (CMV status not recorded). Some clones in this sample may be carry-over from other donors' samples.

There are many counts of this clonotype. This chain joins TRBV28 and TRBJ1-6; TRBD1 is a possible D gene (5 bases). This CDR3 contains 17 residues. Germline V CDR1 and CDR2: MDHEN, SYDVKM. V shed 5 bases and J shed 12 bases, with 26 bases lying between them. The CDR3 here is CASSTTRGLGNGEPLHF. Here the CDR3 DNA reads TGTGCCAGCAGTACTACGAGGGGTTTAGGGAATGGAGAACCCCTCCACTTT.

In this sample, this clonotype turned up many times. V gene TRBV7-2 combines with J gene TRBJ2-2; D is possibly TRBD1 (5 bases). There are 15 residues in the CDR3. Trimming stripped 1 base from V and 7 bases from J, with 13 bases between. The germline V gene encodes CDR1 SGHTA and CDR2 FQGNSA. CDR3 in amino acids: CASSLEAGWSGELFF. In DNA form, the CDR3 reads TGTGCCAGCAGCTTAGAAGCAGGGTGGAGCGGGGAGCTGTTTTTT.

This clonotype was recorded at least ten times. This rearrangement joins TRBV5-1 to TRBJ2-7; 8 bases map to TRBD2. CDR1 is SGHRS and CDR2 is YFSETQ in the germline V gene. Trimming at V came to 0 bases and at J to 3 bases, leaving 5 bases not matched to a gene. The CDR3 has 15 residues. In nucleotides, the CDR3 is TGCGCCAGCAGCTTGGGAGCGGGAGACCACTACGAGCAGTACTTC. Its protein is CASSLGAGDHYEQYF.

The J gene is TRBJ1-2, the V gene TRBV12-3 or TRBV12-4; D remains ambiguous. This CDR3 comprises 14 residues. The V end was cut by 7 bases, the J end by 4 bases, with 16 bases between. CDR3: CASTYSRMIYGYTF. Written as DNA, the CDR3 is TGTGCCAGCACCTACAGCCGGATGATCTATGGCTACACCTTC.

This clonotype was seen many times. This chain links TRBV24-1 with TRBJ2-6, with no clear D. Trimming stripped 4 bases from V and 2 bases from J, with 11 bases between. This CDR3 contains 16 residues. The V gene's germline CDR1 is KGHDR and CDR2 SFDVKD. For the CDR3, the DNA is TGTGCCACCAGTGACCAAGACGGTACTGGGGCCAACGTCCTGACTTTC. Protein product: CATSDQDGTGANVLTF.